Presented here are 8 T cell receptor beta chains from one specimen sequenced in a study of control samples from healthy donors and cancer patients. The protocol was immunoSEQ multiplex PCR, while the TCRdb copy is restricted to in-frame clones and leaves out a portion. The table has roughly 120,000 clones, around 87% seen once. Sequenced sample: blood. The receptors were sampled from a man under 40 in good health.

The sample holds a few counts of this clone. CDR3 protein: CASSLGRGTSPLHF. DNA of the CDR3: TGTGCCAGCAGTTTGGGCAGGGGAACTTCACCCCTCCACTTT. The V and J genes are TRBV6-2 or TRBV6-3 and TRBJ1-6, with TRBD1 as a possible D gene (6 bases). CDR1 and CDR2 from the germline V gene are MNHEY and SVGEGT. The CDR3 has 14 residues. V was trimmed by 4 bases and J by 9 bases, leaving 13 bases between them.

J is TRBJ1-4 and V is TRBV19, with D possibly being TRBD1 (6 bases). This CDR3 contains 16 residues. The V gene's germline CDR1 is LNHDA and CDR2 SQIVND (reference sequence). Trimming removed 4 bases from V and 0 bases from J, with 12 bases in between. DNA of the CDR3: TGTGCCAGTAGTACAGGGGCGTGGGCAACTAATGAAAAACTGTTTTTT. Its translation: CASSTGAWATNEKLFF.

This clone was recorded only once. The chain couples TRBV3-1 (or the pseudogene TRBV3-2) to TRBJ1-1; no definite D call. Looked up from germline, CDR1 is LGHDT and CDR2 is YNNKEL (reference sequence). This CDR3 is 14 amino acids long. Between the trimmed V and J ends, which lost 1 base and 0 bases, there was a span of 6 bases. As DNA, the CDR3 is TGTGCCAGCAGCCAAGCAGTTTTGAACACTGAAGCTTTCTTT. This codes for CASSQAVLNTEAFF.

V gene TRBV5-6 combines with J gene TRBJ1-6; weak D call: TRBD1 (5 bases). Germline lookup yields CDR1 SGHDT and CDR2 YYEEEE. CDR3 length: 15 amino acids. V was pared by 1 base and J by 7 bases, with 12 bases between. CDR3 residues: CASSLRQLINSPLHF. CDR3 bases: TGTGCCAGCAGCTTGAGACAGCTCATCAATTCACCCCTCCACTTT.

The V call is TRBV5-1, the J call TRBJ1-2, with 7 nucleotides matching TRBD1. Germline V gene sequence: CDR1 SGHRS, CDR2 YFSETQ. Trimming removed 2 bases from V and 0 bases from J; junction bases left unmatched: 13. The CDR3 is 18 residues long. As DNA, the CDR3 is TGCGCCAGCAGCTTATATCCTCCGGGACAGAGCTCTAACTATGGCTACACCTTC. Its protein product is CASSLYPPGQSSNYGYTF.

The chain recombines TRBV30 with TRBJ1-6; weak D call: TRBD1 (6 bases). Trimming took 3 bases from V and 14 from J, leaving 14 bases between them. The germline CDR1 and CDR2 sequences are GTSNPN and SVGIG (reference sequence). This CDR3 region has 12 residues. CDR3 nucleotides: TGTGCCTGGAGGCCTACAGGGAATACCCTCCACTTT. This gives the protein CAWRPTGNTLHF.

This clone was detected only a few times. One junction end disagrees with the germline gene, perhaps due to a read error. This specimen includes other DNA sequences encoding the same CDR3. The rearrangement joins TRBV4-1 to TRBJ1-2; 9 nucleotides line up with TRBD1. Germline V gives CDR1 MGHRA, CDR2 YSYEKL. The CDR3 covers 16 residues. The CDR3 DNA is TGCGCCACCAGCCAAGGGCGGGGGGGACAGGGTGAAGGCTACACCTTC. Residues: CATSQGRGGQGEGYTF.

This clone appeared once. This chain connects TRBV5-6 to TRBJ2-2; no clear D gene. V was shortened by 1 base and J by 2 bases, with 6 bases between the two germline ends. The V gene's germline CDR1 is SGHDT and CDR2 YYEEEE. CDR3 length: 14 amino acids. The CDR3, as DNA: TGTGCCAGCAGCTTGTACAGCAACACCGGGGAGCTGTTTTTT. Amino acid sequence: CASSLYSNTGELFF. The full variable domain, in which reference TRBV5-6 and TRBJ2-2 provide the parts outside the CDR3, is DAGVTQSPTHLIKTRGQQVTLRCSPKSGHDTVSWYQQALGQGPQFIFQYYEEEERQRGNFPDRFSGHQFPNYSSELNVNALLLGDSALYLCASSLYSNTGELFFGEGSRLTVL.